The rows below give T cell receptor beta chains drawn from one sample of a study of identifying expanded T cells in peripheral blood. TCRdb's table, derived via immunoSEQ multiplex PCR, lists solely in-frame clones and lacks some. The data show around 84,000 clones, approximately 90% seen once. Material for sequencing was blood. The receptors here all came from a person between 18 and 69 years old in good health. The CDR3 runs from the conserved cysteine through the conserved F or W. The order of the fields is clone size, D gene, J gene, V gene, CDR3 DNA, CDR3 protein. The D gene is left open where the match is weak. Only some rows state a clone size, as once, few, many or a class for expanded clones.

>-|-|TRBJ1-2|TRBV7-9
TGTGCCAGCAGCTTAGCGACCCAGTCCTATGGCTACACCTTC
CASSLATQSYGYTF
>-|-|TRBJ1-3|TRBV6-5
TGTGCCAGCAGCCTCATATTCGGAAACACCATATATTTT
CASSLIFGNTIYF
>-|-|TRBJ1-5|TRBV7-3
TGTGCCAGCAGCCCTGGTGGGGAGAATCAGCCCCAGCATTTT
CASSPGGENQPQHF
>-|-|TRBJ2-1|TRBV5-1
TGCGCCAGCAGCTTGATCCTGGGGGAGCAGTTCTTC
CASSLILGEQFF
>-|TRBD1|TRBJ2-3|TRBV9
TGTGCCAGCAGCGTCGGGGGGACAGGGCTCACAGATACGCAGTATTTT
CASSVGGTGLTDTQYF
>-|TRBD2|TRBJ2-5|TRBV5-6
TGTGCCAGCAGCACCGGACTAGCCAGGGAGACCCAGTACTTC
CASSTGLARETQYF
>-|TRBD2|TRBJ2-1|TRBV5-1
TGCGCCAGCAGCCGTTTTGCGGGGGGCGCCTACAATGAGCAGTTCTTC
CASSRFAGGAYNEQFF
>-|-|TRBJ2-7|TRBV18
TGTGCCAGCTCACCGGGCGATAAGGATGCCTACGAGCAGTACTTC
CASSPGDKDAYEQYF
>-|TRBD1|TRBJ1-2|TRBV5-1
TGCGCCAGCAGCCCAGGGGGACAGGGCCGTTATGGCTACACCTTC
CASSPGGQGRYGYTF
>-|-|TRBJ1-5|TRBV7-8
TGTGCCAGCGAAACACCCTTTTTGTGCGGCTTAAGGACAGCTAATCAGCCCCAGCATTTT
CASETPFLCGLRTANQPQHF
>once|-|TRBJ1-1|TRBV13
TGTGCCAGCAGTTACCATCCCCTACCTACTGGACAGAGTTTGAACACTGAAGCTTTCTTT
CASSYHPLPTGQSLNTEAFF
>once|-|TRBJ2-7|TRBV6-1
TGTGCCAGCAGTGAACCCGGGGACACCTACGAGCAGTACTTC
CASSEPGDTYEQYF
>-|-|TRBJ2-1|TRBV14
TGTGCCAGCAGCCACTTAAACCCTGACAATGAGCAGTTCTTC
CASSHLNPDNEQFF
>-|-|TRBJ1-1|TRBV5-4
TGTGCCTGTCAACAGGGTGAGAACACTGAAGCTTTCTTT
CACQQGENTEAFF
>-|-|TRBJ2-3|TRBV5-1
TGCGCCAGCAAGGGGCTAGCTGTCTCAGATACGCAGTATTTT
CASKGLAVSDTQYF
>-|TRBD1|TRBJ2-1|TRBV7-8
TGTGCCAGCAGCTTTTCTGACAGGGACAATGAGCAGTTCTTC
CASSFSDRDNEQFF
>-|TRBD1|TRBJ1-2|TRBV6-6
TGTGCCACAGATCCCACAGGGGTGGGTAACTATGGCTACACCTTC
CATDPTGVGNYGYTF
>-|TRBD1|TRBJ2-7|TRBV7-9
TGTGCCAGCAGCCTATCCGGGACAGGGGGCATCGAGCAGTACTTC
CASSLSGTGGIEQYF
>-|TRBD1|TRBJ1-2|TRBV19
TGTGCCAGTAGCTCGGGACAGGGGGCGTACGGCTATGGCTACACCTTC
CASSSGQGAYGYGYTF
>-|-|TRBJ1-2|TRBV21-1
TGTGCCGTTCCCGGGACAGGGGAAAGGAACGGCTACACCTTC
CAVPGTGERNGYTF
>-|TRBD1|TRBJ2-1|TRBV27
TGTGCCAGCAGTGCGCCGGGACAGGGGTACAATGAGCAGTTCTTC
CASSAPGQGYNEQFF
>few|-|TRBJ1-3|TRBV13
TGTGCCAGCAGCCGCGGTCGAACTGGAAACACCATATATTTT
CASSRGRTGNTIYF
>-|-|TRBJ2-7|TRBV7-9
TGTGCCAGCAGCTTAGATTCCCGGGAAGGGGCTGAGCAGTACTTC
CASSLDSREGAEQYF
>-|-|TRBJ2-2|TRBV5-4
TGTGCCAGCAGCCCTAGTGGGGGGGCTAACACCGGGGAGCTGTTTTTT
CASSPSGGANTGELFF
>-|TRBD1|TRBJ2-5|TRBV5-6
TGTGCCAGCAGCCAAGCAGGGGGCGGTGAGACCCAGTACTTC
CASSQAGGGETQYF